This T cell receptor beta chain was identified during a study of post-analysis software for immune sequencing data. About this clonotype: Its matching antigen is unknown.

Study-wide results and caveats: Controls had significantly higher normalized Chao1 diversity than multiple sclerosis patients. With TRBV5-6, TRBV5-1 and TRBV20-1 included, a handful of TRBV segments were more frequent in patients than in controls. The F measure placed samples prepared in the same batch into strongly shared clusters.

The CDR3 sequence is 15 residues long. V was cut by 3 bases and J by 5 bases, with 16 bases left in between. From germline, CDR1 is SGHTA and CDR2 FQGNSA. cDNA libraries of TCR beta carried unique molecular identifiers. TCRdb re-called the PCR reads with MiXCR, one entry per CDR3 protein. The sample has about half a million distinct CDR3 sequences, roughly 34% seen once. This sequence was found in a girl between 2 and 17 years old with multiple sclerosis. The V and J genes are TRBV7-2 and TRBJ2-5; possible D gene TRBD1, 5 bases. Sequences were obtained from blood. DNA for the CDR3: TGTGCCAGCAGCTTCTCAGGGAACGGTTGTGAGACCCAGTACTTC. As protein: CASSFSGNGCETQYF.